This T cell receptor beta chain was observed in a study of control samples from healthy donors and cancer patients. The method was immunoSEQ multiplex PCR; TCRdb's version includes in-frame clones alone and lacks a portion of them. The sample includes around 140,000 clones, roughly 93% of them seen just once. About this clone itself: The same CDR3 is also encoded by other DNA sequences in this sample.

V lost 0 bases and J 3 bases, leaving 8 bases between the germline ends. The CDR3 consists of 14 residues. CDR1 and CDR2 from the germline V gene are SGDLS and YYNGEE. Sequencing was done on a sample of blood. V and J are TRBV9 and TRBJ2-3; perhaps TRBD2 as D (5 bases). The receptor was derived from a man younger than 35 in good health. The CDR3, as DNA: TGTGCCAGCAGCGTAGGTGGGAGTACAGATACGCAGTATTTT. The encoded protein is CASSVGGSTDTQYF.